Following are 2 T cell receptor beta chains from one sample sequenced in a study of cytomegalovirus exposure and HLA in healthy donors. Produced via immunoSEQ multiplex PCR; TCRdb's table is partial and in-frame only. The repertoire holds more than 120,000 clones, with roughly 90% as singletons. Sequencing input: PBMCs. These receptors were collected from a young man in good health and CMV-seropositive.

The gene calls are TRBV19 and TRBJ1-3, with D unclear. CDR1 LNHDA and CDR2 SQIVND come from the germline V gene (reference sequence). CDR3 length: 14 amino acids. The germline V and J ends were trimmed by 5 bases and 3 bases, with 11 bases remaining between them. DNA for the CDR3: TGTGCCAGTAGTGTAGGAGGAGGTGGAAACACCATATATTTT. Translated, it gives CASSVGGGGNTIYF.

The table lists this clone with a count of one. The V and J genes are TRBV7-9 and TRBJ1-3; no definite D call. This CDR3 comprises 14 residues. Trimming stripped 3 bases from V and 0 bases from J, with 6 bases between. Germline assignment: CDR1 SEHNR and CDR2 FQNEAQ (reference sequence). The CDR3 nucleotides are TGTGCCAGCAGCTTCGGAGTCTCTGGAAACACCATATATTTT. Its protein product is CASSFGVSGNTIYF.